Presented here are 9 T cell receptor beta chains from one specimen sequenced in a study of OX40 agonist ivuxolimab in advanced cancers. Data came from immunoSEQ multiplex PCR; TCRdb stores just in-frame clones and leaves some out. The repertoire holds over 55,000 clones, 80% to 90% seen once, with approximately 0.54% in the top ten. The source was CD4+ or CD8+ T cells sorted from blood, collected in a trial of the OX40 agonist ivuxolimab. The source of these receptors is an adult with an advanced solid tumor such as melanoma, head and neck, liver or kidney cancer.

The rearrangement uses TRBV30 and TRBJ2-3, with D possibly TRBD2 on 5 matching bases. The germline gives CDR1 GTSNPN, CDR2 SVGIG (reference sequence). V lost 2 bases, J lost 0 bases, and 15 bases lay in between. The CDR3 is 16 amino acids. The CDR3 DNA reads as TGTGCCTGGAGTATGCCGGGGTCAACAAGCACAGATACGCAGTATTTT. It translates to CAWSMPGSTSTDTQYF.

The chain recombines TRBV27 with TRBJ1-5; D call uncertain. The germline V gene encodes CDR1 MNHEY and CDR2 SMNVEV (reference sequence). The CDR3 length is 14 residues. V was trimmed by 8 bases and J by 1 base, leaving 12 bases between them. As DNA, the CDR3 is TGTGCCAGCGCCCCGGCCAGCAGCAATCAGCCCCAGCATTTT. This sequence encodes CASAPASSNQPQHF.

V gene TRBV27 combines with J gene TRBJ2-1; D is unclear. Trimming removed 3 bases at V and 3 bases at J, with 12 bases between. CDR3 length: 15 amino acids. CDR1 is MNHEY, CDR2 SMNVEV, per germline (reference sequence). CDR3 protein: CASSFAPVSYNEQFF. CDR3 nucleotides: TGTGCCAGCAGTTTTGCCCCGGTTAGCTACAATGAGCAGTTCTTC.

The J gene is TRBJ2-5, the V gene TRBV2, with 8 bases fitting TRBD2. The CDR3 totals 15 residues. CDR1 and CDR2 from the germline V gene are SNHLY and FYNNEI. With 4 bases clipped from V and 5 bases from J, the junction kept 9 bases outside the gene matches. The CDR3 is CASSVQAGVGETQYF. The CDR3 nucleotides are TGTGCCAGCAGTGTCCAAGCGGGAGTCGGGGAGACCCAGTACTTC. Full variable domain (rest looked up from reference TRBV2 and TRBJ2-5): EPEVTQTPSHQVTQMGQEVILRCVPISNHLYFYWYRQILGQKVEFLVSFYNNEISEKSEIFDDQFSVERPDGSNFTLKIRSTKLEDSAMYFCASSVQAGVGETQYFGPGTRLLVL.

This sequence joins TRBV19 and TRBJ2-5; D gene unclear. The tail of the sequence fits TRBJ2-7 better, so the J call may be wrong. The length of the CDR3 is 14 residues. The germline gives CDR1 LNHDA, CDR2 SQIVND (reference sequence). In DNA, the CDR3 is TGTGCCAGTAGTATAACTCGCGGTGCCTACGAGCAGTACTTC. It encodes CASSITRGAYEQYF.

The gene calls are TRBV6-1 and TRBJ2-7; D may be TRBD1 (5 bases). This CDR3 spans 15 amino acids. Deletions cut 2 bases from V and 4 bases from J, with 15 bases between. Per germline, CDR1 MNHNS and CDR2 SASEGT. CDR3 bases: TGTGCCAGCAGTGAAAGGTCAGGGCCAATATACGAGCAGTACTTC. Amino acid sequence: CASSERSGPIYEQYF.

J is TRBJ2-7 and V is TRBV7-8; D may be TRBD1 (5 bases). Per the germline V gene, CDR1 is SGHVS and CDR2 is FQNEAQ. Deletions cut 1 base from V and 2 bases from J, with 12 bases between. The CDR3 totals 15 residues. CDR3 region: CASSLGQGGTYEQYF. The CDR3 region has the DNA TGTGCCAGCAGCTTAGGGCAGGGCGGTACCTACGAGCAGTACTTC.

The chain is built from TRBV7-2 and TRBJ2-5; 9 bases are a match to TRBD2. Germline-derived CDR1 and CDR2 are SGHTA and FQGNSA. This CDR3 is 16 amino acids long. V dropped 5 bases and J dropped 7; count of bases not matched to a gene: 14. This CDR3 is CASSRLSGSVSGTQYF. In DNA, the CDR3 is TGTGCCAGCAGCCGCCTTAGCGGGAGTGTTTCTGGGACCCAGTACTTC.

V and J are TRBV25-1 and TRBJ2-7; D unresolved. The germline V and J ends were trimmed by 5 bases and 4 bases, with 9 bases remaining between them. CDR1 MGHDK and CDR2 SYGVNS come from the germline V gene. The CDR3 length is 12 residues. The CDR3 spells CASSPGSYEQYF. CDR3 bases: TGTGCCAGCAGTCCCGGTTCTTACGAGCAGTACTTC.